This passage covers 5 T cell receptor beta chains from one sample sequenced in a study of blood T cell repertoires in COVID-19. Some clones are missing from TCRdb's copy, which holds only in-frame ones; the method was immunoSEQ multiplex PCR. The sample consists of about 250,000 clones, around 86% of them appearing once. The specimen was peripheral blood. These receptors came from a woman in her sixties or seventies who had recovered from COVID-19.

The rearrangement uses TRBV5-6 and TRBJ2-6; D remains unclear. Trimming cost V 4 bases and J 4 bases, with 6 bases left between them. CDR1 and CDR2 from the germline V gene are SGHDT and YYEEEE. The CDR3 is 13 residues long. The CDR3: CASSLRGANVLTF. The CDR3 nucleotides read TGTGCCAGCAGCCTGCGAGGGGCCAACGTCCTGACTTTC.

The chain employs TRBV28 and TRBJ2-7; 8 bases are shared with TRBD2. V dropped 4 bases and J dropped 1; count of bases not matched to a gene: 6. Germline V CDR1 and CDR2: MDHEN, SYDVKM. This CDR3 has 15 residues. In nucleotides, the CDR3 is TGTGCCAGCAGTTGGATACTAGCGGATTCCTACGAGCAGTACTTC. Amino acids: CASSWILADSYEQYF.

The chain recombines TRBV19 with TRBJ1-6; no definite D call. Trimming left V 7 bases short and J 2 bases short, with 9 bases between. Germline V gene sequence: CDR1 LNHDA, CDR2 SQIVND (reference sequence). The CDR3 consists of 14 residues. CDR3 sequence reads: CASTPGAYNSPLHF. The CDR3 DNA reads TGTGCCAGTACCCCGGGTGCCTATAATTCACCCCTCCACTTT.

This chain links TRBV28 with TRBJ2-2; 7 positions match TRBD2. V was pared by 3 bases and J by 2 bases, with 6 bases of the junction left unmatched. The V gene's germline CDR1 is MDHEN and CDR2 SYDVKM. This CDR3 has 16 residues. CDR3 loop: CASSFSWDYNTGELFF. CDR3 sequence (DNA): TGTGCCAGCAGTTTCTCCTGGGACTACAACACCGGGGAGCTGTTTTTT.

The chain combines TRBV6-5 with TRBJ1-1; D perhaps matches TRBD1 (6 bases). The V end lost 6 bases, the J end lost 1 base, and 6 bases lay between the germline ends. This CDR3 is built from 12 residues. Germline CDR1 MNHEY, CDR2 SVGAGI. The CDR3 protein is CASRTGNTEAFF. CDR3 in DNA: TGTGCCAGCAGGACAGGGAACACTGAAGCTTTCTTT.